What follows are 26 T cell receptor beta chains derived from one specimen sequenced in a study of T cells in Graves' hyperthyroidism and ophthalmopathy. The source material, RNA transcripts, was used to amplify TCR beta CDR3 regions. The HTBI primer set served for first-round RT-PCR of the TCR CDR3. TCRdb analysed the multiplex PCR reads with MiXCR anew, one entry per CDR3 protein. This sample yields about 49,000 distinct CDR3 sequences, of which approximately 50% are seen a single time; under 35% belongs to the top ten. The material sequenced was peripheral blood or thyroid tissue (not recorded which). The origin of the receptors is a man between 18 and 29 years old with Graves' hyperthyroidism.

This clonotype came up many times. The chain has TRBV10-3 and TRBJ2-5; D unclear. The V gene's germline CDR1 is ENHRY and CDR2 SYGVKD. V gave up 4 bases and J gave up 5 bases, with 8 bases separating them. The CDR3 loop spans 12 amino acids. For the CDR3, the DNA is TGTGCCATCAGTGCGATTGGGGAGACCCAGTACTTC. Amino acid sequence: CAISAIGETQYF.

The V gene is TRBV12-3 or TRBV12-4, the J gene TRBJ2-6; TRBD2 agrees at 10 bases. V lost 3 bases, J lost 0 bases, and 5 bases stayed unmatched. The CDR3 runs 18 residues. Here the CDR3 reads CASSFTSGAYSGANVLTF. The CDR3 coding sequence is TGTGCCAGCAGTTTTACTAGCGGGGCGTACTCTGGGGCCAACGTCCTGACTTTC.

This clonotype was seen just once. The chain is built from TRBV7-3 and TRBJ1-6; 7 bases fit TRBD1. Looked up from germline, CDR1 is SGHTA and CDR2 is FQGTGA. J lost 14 bases, V lost 2 bases, and 12 bases had no gene match. The CDR3 totals 15 residues. The CDR3 loop is CASSLGDRDDRSLHF. The DNA of the CDR3 is TGTGCCAGCAGCTTAGGTGACAGGGATGATCGTTCCCTCCACTTT.

The sample holds many counts of this clonotype. V and J are TRBV7-2 and TRBJ2-2; D gene unclear. This CDR3 has 15 residues. V lost 1 base to trimming and J lost 4 bases, with 10 bases between them. Germline CDR1 SGHTA, CDR2 FQGNSA. The CDR3 loop reads CASSLDPWSTGELFF. Here the CDR3 DNA reads TGTGCCAGCAGCTTAGACCCGTGGAGCACCGGGGAGCTGTTTTTT.

This chain connects TRBV19 to TRBJ1-5; 9 bases match TRBD1. The CDR3 is 15 residues long. Trimming removed 7 bases from V and 6 bases from J; junction bases left unmatched: 10. Germline CDR1 LNHDA, CDR2 SQIVND (reference sequence). CDR3 sequence (DNA): TGTGCCAGTACTCCTGGACAGGGGCCCGGTCAGCCCCAGCATTTT. Its protein is CASTPGQGPGQPQHF.

This clonotype was detected only a few times. The chain links TRBV7-9 to TRBJ1-1; tentative D call: TRBD1 (5 bases). The V gene's germline CDR1 is SEHNR and CDR2 FQNEAQ (reference sequence). Trimming cost V 8 bases and J 0 bases, with 10 bases left between them. The CDR3 runs to 13 residues. Here the CDR3 reads CASLGQVNTEAFF. The CDR3 DNA sequence: TGTGCCAGCCTAGGACAAGTGAACACTGAAGCTTTCTTT.

Ten or more counts support this clonotype. The chain links TRBV6-5 to TRBJ1-5; perhaps TRBD1 as D (6 bases). The CDR3 length is 14 residues. V gave up 4 bases and J gave up 7 bases, with 14 bases separating them. Germline V lookup: CDR1 MNHEY, CDR2 SVGAGI. The CDR3: CASSFGGLGQPQHF. CDR3 DNA: TGTGCCAGCAGTTTTGGGGGGCTTGGGCAGCCCCAGCATTTT.

Comment on this clonotype: A read error may account for a junction end that differs from germline. This sequence joins TRBV6-5 and TRBJ1-4, with D hard to call. Germline CDR1 MNHEY, CDR2 SVGAGI. The CDR3 spans 14 residues. This chain's CDR3 is CAISESGYAEKLFF. The CDR3 nucleotides are TGTGCCATCAGTGAGTCGGGGTACGCGGAAAAACTGTTTTTT.

This clonotype showed up many times. This chain uses TRBV2 with TRBJ1-3; possibly TRBD1 for D (5 bases). The CDR3 totals 17 residues. Germline V gene sequence: CDR1 SNHLY, CDR2 FYNNEI. V shed 7 bases and J shed 0 bases, with 19 bases lying between them. CDR3 sequence reads: CASTLRTPILSGNTIYF. The CDR3 DNA is TGTGCCAGCACCCTCCGGACACCAATACTCTCTGGAAACACCATATATTTT.

The table lists this clonotype with many counts. This chain links TRBV20-1 with TRBJ2-5; D uncertain. The CDR3 sequence is 12 residues long. Per the germline V gene, CDR1 is DFQATT and CDR2 is SNEGSKA (reference sequence). Trimming took off 1 base at V and 6 bases at J, with 9 bases between the two ends. The CDR3 sequence: CSARVSVQTQYF. The CDR3 DNA reads TGCAGTGCTAGAGTGTCAGTACAGACCCAGTACTTC.

The chain is built from TRBV24-1 and TRBJ2-5, with D unresolved. This CDR3 has 13 residues. V was cut by 2 bases and J by 4 bases, with 7 bases left in between. Germline CDR1 and CDR2: KGHDR and SFDVKD. The DNA of the CDR3 is TGTGCCACCAGTGATTCTAGGAGAGAGACCCAGTACTTC. It translates to CATSDSRRETQYF.

Comment on this clonotype: One base away lies a much larger clone, so this may be a sequencing read error. The V call is TRBV15, the J call TRBJ1-1; no firm D call. CDR3 length: 15 amino acids. The V and J ends lost 11 bases and 5 bases respectively, with 24 bases between them. CDR1 is LNHNV, CDR2 YYDKDF, per germline (reference sequence). CDR3 DNA: TGTGCCGGCAGTTTAACGAAGGTGCTGGGAACTGAAGCTTTCTTT. This gives the protein CAGSLTKVLGTEAFF.

The J gene is TRBJ2-7, the V gene TRBV6-6; 9 nucleotides line up with TRBD1. The CDR3 consists of 14 residues. The germline V gene encodes CDR1 MNHNY and CDR2 SVGAGI (reference sequence). V lost 5 bases, J lost 3 bases, and 5 bases stayed unmatched. This CDR3 is CASSPGTGIYEQYF. The CDR3 nucleotides read TGTGCCAGCAGTCCAGGGACAGGGATCTACGAGCAGTACTTC.

On this clonotype: Germline is not matched at one junction end, which may reflect a read error. This chain joins TRBV20-1 and TRBJ2-7, with D possibly matching TRBD2 (6 bases). Per the germline V gene, CDR1 is DFQATT and CDR2 is SNEGSKA (reference sequence). This CDR3 region has 14 residues. The CDR3 loop is CSASGSSGPYGQYF. The DNA of the CDR3 is TGCAGTGCTAGCGGGAGTAGCGGCCCCTACGGGCAGTACTTC.

The rearrangement joins TRBV20-1 to TRBJ1-4; D is ambiguous. This CDR3 region has 13 residues. V lost 3 bases and J lost 1, with 6 bases in between. Germline-derived CDR1 and CDR2 are DFQATT and SNEGSKA (reference sequence). The CDR3 region has the DNA TGCAGTGCTAGTGACCTAACTAATGAAAAACTGTTTTTT. Its protein is CSASDLTNEKLFF.

The chain uses TRBV7-8 and TRBJ2-2, with D perhaps TRBD1 or TRBD2 (6 bases each). Germline V lookup: CDR1 SGHVS, CDR2 FQNEAQ. This CDR3 has 14 amino acids. Deletions cut 1 base from V and 8 bases from J, with 11 bases between. The CDR3 DNA reads TGTGCCAGCAGCTTAGAAGGCGGGACAGGGGAGCTGTTTTTT. Translating gives CASSLEGGTGELFF.

This CDR3 reads CASSSATGGNEQFF. CDR3 in DNA: TGTGCCAGCAGCTCCGCCACAGGGGGCAATGAGCAGTTCTTC. The V gene is TRBV7-9, the J gene TRBJ2-1, with 8 bases matching TRBD1. The ends lost 4 bases at V and 6 bases at J; junction bases unmatched: 5. The CDR3 has 14 residues. Germline-derived CDR1 and CDR2 are SEHNR and FQNEAQ (reference sequence).

This chain uses TRBV7-6 with TRBJ1-2; unclear D gene. The CDR3 consists of 13 residues. Germline V gene lookup returns CDR1 SGHVS and CDR2 FNYEAQ. V was clipped by 5 bases and J by 8 bases, with 15 bases between them. The CDR3 is CASSQVAGRGYTF. The CDR3 DNA is TGTGCCAGCAGCCAAGTGGCGGGCAGAGGCTACACCTTC.

The chain couples TRBV25-1 to TRBJ1-4, with a tentative D call TRBD1 (6 bases). The CDR3 spans 15 residues. Germline V gives CDR1 MGHDK, CDR2 SYGVNS. V was trimmed by 4 bases and J by 0 bases, leaving 9 bases between them. CDR3 DNA: TGTGCCAGCAGTGTACGGACAGCAACTAATGAAAAACTGTTTTTT. Translation: CASSVRTATNEKLFF. The full variable domain, rest sourced from reference TRBV25-1 and TRBJ1-4, is EADIYQTPRYLVIGTGKKITLECSQTMGHDKMYWYQQDPGMELHLIHYSYGVNSTEKGDLSSESTVSRIRTEHFPLTLESARPSHTSQYLCASSVRTATNEKLFFGSGTQLSVL.

About this clonotype itself: In this CDR3 the conserved last residue, phenylalanine or tryptophan, is missing, so a read error is likely. V and J are TRBV20-1 and TRBJ2-3; TRBD2 is a possible D gene (5 bases). Germline V gene lookup returns CDR1 DFQATT and CDR2 SNEGSKA (reference sequence). Trimming shortened V by 5 bases and J by 1 base, and 13 bases separated the two germline ends. This CDR3 has 14 residues. CDR3 loop: CSAARSGGTDTQYL. The DNA of the CDR3 is TGCAGTGCTGCAAGGAGCGGAGGCACAGATACGCAGTATCTT.

This clonotype has only a few counts. This chain connects TRBV6-1 to TRBJ2-2; D uncertain. Deletions cut 10 bases from V and 4 bases from J, with 10 bases between. This CDR3 has 12 amino acids. From germline, CDR1 is MNHNS and CDR2 SASEGT. As DNA, the CDR3 is TGTGCCACCAAGGACCCCACCGGGGAGCTGTTTTTT. Its protein is CATKDPTGELFF.

A note on this clonotype: One end of the junction fails to match germline, which may point to a read error. The chain joins TRBV9 to TRBJ2-7, with 9 bases fitting TRBD2. Germline-derived CDR1 and CDR2 are SGDLS and YYNGEE. This CDR3 spans 15 amino acids. CDR3 in DNA: TGTGCCAGCAGCGTAGATGCGGGAGGGCCGTACGAACAGTACTTC. It specifies CASSVDAGGPYEQYF.

The chain is built from TRBV29-1 and TRBJ1-5; D not resolved. Germline V gene sequence: CDR1 SQVTM, CDR2 ANQGSEA. The CDR3 consists of 12 residues. Trimming left V 6 bases short and J 4 bases short, with 10 bases between. CDR3 region: CSVRPGNQPQHF. For the CDR3, the DNA is TGCAGCGTGAGGCCCGGGAATCAGCCCCAGCATTTT.

This clonotype showed up many times. The chain is built from TRBV5-8 and TRBJ2-7, with D unclear. The CDR3 runs 13 residues. Germline assignment: CDR1 SGHTS and CDR2 YDEGEE. V lost 1 base and J 2 bases, leaving 7 bases between the germline ends. The CDR3, as DNA: TGTGCCAGCAGCTTGTCACCTACCTACGAGCAGTACTTC. Protein product: CASSLSPTYEQYF.

This clonotype was seen many times. V usage is TRBV6-1 and J usage is TRBJ2-7, with TRBD1 identical over 7 bases. Unmatched junction bases numbered 11, after V lost 6 bases and J lost 3 bases. The V gene's germline CDR1 is MNHNS and CDR2 SASEGT. This CDR3 has 15 residues. The CDR3 bases are TGTGCCAGCAGAACCGGGACAGTGAGTTTCTACGAGCAGTACTTC. Translated, it gives CASRTGTVSFYEQYF.

The chain uses TRBV2 and TRBJ2-1; no clear D. There are 14 residues in the CDR3. With 6 bases removed from V and 7 bases from J, the gap between germline ends came to 16 bases. Germline assignment: CDR1 SNHLY and CDR2 FYNNEI. CDR3 nucleotides: TGTGCCAGCAGCTTAGAGAGCCAATTAAATGAGCAGTTCTTC. Protein product: CASSLESQLNEQFF.